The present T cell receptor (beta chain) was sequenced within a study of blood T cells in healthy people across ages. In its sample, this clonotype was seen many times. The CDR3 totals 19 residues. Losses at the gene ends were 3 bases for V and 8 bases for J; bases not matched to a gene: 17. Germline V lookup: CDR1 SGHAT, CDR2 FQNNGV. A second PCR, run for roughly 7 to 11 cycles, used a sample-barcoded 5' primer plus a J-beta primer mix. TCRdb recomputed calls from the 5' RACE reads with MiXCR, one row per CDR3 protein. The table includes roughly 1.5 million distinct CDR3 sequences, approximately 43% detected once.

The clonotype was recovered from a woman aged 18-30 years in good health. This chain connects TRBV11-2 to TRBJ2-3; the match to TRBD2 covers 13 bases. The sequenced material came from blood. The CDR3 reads CASSLLGRGLAGVKGTQYF. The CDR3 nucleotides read TGTGCCAGCAGCTTGCTCGGTAGAGGACTAGCGGGGGTTAAGGGTACGCAGTATTTT.